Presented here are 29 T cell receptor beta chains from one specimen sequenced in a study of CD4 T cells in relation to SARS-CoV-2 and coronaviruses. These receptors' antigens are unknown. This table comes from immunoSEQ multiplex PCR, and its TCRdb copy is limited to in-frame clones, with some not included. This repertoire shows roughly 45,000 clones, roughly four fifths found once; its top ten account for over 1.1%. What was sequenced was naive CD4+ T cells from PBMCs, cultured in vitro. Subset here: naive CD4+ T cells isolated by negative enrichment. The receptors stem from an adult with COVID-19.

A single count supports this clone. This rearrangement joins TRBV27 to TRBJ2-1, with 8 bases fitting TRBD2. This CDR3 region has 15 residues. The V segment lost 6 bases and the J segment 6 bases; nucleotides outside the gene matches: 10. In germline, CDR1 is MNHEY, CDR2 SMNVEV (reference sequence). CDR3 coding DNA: TGTGCCAGCAGACTAATACGGGAGGGCCGCAATGAGCAGTTCTTC. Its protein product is CASRLIREGRNEQFF.

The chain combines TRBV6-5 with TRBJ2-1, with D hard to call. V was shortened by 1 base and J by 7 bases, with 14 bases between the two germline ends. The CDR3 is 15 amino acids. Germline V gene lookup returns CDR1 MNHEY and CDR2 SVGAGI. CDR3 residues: CASSYLGINGNEQFF. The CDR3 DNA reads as TGTGCCAGCAGTTACTTGGGGATCAATGGTAATGAGCAGTTCTTC.

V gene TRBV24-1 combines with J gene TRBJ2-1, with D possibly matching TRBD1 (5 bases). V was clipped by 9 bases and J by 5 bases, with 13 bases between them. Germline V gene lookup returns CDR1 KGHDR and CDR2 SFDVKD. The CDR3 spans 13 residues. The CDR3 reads CATAKGPNNEQFF. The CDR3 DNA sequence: TGTGCCACCGCGAAGGGGCCGAACAATGAGCAGTTCTTC.

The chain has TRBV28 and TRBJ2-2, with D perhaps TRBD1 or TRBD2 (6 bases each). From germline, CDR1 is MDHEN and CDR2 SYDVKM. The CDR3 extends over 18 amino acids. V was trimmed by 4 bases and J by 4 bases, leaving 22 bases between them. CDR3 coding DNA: TGTGCCAGCAGTTACGGGAGATTAGGGGGAGTGGGCACCGGGGAGCTGTTTTTT. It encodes CASSYGRLGGVGTGELFF.

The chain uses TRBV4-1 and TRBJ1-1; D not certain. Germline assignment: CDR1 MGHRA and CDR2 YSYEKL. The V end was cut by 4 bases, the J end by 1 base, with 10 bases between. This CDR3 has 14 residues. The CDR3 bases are TGCGCCAGCAGCCCCGTCCCAGGGAACACTGAAGCTTTCTTT. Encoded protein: CASSPVPGNTEAFF.

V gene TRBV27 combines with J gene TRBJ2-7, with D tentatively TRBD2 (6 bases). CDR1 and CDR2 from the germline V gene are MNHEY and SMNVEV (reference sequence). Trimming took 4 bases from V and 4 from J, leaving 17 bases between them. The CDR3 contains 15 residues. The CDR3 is CASSSTGTYPYEQYF. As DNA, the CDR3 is TGTGCCAGCAGTTCAACCGGGACTTACCCTTACGAGCAGTACTTC.

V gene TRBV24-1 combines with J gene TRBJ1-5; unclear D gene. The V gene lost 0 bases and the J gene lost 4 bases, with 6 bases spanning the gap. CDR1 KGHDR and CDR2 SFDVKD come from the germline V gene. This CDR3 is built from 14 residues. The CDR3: CATSDLGGNQPQHF. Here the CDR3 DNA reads TGTGCCACCAGTGATTTGGGAGGGAATCAGCCCCAGCATTTT.

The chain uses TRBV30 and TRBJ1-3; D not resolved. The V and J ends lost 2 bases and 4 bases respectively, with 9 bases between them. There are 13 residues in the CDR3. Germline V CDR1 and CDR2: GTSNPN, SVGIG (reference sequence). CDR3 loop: CAWSSGQGNTIYF. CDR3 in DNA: TGTGCCTGGAGTAGTGGGCAGGGAAACACCATATATTTT.

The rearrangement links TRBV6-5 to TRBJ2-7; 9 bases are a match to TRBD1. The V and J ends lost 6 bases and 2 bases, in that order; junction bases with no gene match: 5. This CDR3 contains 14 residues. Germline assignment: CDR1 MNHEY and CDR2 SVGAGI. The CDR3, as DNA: TGTGCCAGCAGGCCGGGACAGGGAACCTACGAGCAGTACTTC. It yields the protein CASRPGQGTYEQYF.

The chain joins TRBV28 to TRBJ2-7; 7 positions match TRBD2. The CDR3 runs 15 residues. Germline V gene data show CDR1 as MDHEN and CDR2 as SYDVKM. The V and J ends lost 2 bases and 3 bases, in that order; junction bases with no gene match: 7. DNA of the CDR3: TGTGCCAGCAGTTTAGCGGCTAGCGGACTCTACGAGCAGTACTTC. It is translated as CASSLAASGLYEQYF.

The DNA for the CDR3 is TGTGCCAGCAGTGACTCTAGGACCAACTACGAGCAGTACTTC. Amino acid sequence: CASSDSRTNYEQYF. The chain employs TRBV6-4 and TRBJ2-7; unclear D gene. This CDR3 contains 14 residues. Germline V gene sequence: CDR1 MRHNA, CDR2 SNTAGT. V dropped 0 bases and J dropped 3 bases, with 9 bases sitting between them.

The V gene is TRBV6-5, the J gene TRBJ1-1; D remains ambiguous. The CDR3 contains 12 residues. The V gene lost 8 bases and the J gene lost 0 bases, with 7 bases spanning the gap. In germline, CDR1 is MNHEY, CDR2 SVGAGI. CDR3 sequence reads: CASRRMNTEAFF. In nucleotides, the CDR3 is TGTGCCAGCCGGCGGATGAACACTGAAGCTTTCTTT.

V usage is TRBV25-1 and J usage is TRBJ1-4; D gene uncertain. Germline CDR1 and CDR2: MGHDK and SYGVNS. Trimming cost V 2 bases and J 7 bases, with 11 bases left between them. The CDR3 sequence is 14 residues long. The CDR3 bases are TGTGCCAGCAGTGAACGATGGGATTCTGAAAAACTGTTTTTT. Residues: CASSERWDSEKLFF.

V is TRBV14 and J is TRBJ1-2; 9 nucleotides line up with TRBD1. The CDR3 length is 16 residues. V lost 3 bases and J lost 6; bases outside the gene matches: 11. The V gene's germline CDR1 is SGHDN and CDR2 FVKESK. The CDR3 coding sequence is TGTGCCAGCAGCCACCTAAGACAGGGGGGGAAGGATGGCTACACCTTC. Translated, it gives CASSHLRQGGKDGYTF. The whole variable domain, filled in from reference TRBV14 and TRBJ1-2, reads EAGVTQFPSHSVIEKGQTVTLRCDPISGHDNLYWYRRVMGKEIKFLLHFVKESKQDESGMPNNRFLAERTGGTYSTLKVQPAELEDSGVYFCASSHLRQGGKDGYTFGSGTRLTVV.

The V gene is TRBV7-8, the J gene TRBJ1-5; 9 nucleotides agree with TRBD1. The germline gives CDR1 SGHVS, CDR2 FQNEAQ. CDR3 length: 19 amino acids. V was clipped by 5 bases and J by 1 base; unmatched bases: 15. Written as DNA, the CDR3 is TGTGCCAGCAGCCTAAGACCGGGACAGGGTACGAAGAGCAATCAGCCCCAGCATTTT. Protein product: CASSLRPGQGTKSNQPQHF.

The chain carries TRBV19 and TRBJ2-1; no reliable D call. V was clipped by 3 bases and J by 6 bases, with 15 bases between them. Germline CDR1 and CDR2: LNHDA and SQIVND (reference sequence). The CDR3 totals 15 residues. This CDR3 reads CASSIDLPGINEQFF. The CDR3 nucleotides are TGTGCCAGTAGTATCGATCTCCCTGGCATCAATGAGCAGTTCTTC.

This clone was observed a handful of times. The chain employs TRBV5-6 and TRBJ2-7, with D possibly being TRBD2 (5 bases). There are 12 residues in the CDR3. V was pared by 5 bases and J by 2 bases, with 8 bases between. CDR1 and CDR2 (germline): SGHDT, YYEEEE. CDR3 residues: CASSSGAYEQYF. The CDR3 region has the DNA TGTGCCAGCAGTTCCGGGGCCTACGAGCAGTACTTC.

The CDR3 sequence: CASSVASWQMNEQFF. In nucleotides, the CDR3 is TGTGCCAGCAGCGTAGCTTCATGGCAGATGAATGAGCAGTTCTTC. The V gene is TRBV9, the J gene TRBJ2-1; D call uncertain. Trimming cost V 0 bases and J 7 bases, with 14 bases left between them. The CDR3 is 15 residues long. CDR1 is SGDLS and CDR2 is YYNGEE in the germline V gene.

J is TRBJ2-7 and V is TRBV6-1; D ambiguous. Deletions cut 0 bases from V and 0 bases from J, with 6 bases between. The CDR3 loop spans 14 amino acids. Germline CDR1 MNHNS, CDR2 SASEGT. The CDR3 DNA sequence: TGTGCCAGCAGTGAAGCTCCCGGCTCCTACGAGCAGTACTTC. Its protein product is CASSEAPGSYEQYF.

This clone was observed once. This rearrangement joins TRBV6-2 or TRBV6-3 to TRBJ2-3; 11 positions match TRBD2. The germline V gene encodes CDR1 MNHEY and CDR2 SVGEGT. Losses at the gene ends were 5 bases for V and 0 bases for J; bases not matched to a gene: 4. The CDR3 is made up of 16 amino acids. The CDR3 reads CASSGPSGGSTDTQYF. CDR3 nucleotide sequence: TGTGCCAGCAGTGGCCCTAGCGGGGGGAGCACAGATACGCAGTATTTT.

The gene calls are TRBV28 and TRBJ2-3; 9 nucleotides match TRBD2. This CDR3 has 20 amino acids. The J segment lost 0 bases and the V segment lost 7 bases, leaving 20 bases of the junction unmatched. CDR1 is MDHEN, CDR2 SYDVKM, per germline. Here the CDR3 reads CASTQGGAQYLAGSTDTQYF. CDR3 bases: TGTGCCAGCACCCAGGGGGGGGCCCAATATCTAGCGGGGAGCACAGATACGCAGTATTTT.

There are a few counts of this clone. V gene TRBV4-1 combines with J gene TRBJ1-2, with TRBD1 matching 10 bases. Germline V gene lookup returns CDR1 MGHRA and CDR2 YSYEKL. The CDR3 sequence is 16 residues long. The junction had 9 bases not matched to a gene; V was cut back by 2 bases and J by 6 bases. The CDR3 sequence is CASSQPGQGHRNGYTF. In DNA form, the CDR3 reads TGCGCCAGCAGCCAACCGGGACAGGGGCATAGAAATGGCTACACCTTC.

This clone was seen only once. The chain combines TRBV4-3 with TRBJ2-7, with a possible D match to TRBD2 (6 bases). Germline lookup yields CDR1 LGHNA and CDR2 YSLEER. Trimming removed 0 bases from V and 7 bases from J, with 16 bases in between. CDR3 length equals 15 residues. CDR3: CASSQDPNRRGEQYF. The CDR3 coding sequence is TGCGCCAGCAGCCAAGACCCGAATCGGCGGGGAGAGCAGTACTTC.

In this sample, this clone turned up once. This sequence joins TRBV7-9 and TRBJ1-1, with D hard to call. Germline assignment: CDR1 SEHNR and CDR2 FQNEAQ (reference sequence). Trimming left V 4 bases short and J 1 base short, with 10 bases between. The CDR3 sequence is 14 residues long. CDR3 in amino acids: CASSSPRENTEAFF. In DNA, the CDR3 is TGTGCCAGCAGCTCCCCGCGGGAGAACACTGAAGCTTTCTTT.

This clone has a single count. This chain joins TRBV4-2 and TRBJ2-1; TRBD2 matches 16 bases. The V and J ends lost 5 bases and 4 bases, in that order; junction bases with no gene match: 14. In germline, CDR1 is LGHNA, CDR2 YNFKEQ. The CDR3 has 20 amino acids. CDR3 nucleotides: TGTGCCAGCAGCTACCACCCCGGGACTAGCGGGAGGGACGGGTACAATGAGCAGTTCTTC. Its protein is CASSYHPGTSGRDGYNEQFF.

The chain's CDR3 is CASSLHYFRDTQYF. Written as DNA, the CDR3 is TGTGCCAGCAGTTTACATTATTTTAGGGATACGCAGTATTTT. This rearrangement joins TRBV5-5 to TRBJ2-3, with unresolved D. The CDR3 spans 14 residues. Germline-derived CDR1 and CDR2 are SGHKS and YYEKEE (reference sequence). V dropped 5 bases and J dropped 6 bases, with 16 bases sitting between them.

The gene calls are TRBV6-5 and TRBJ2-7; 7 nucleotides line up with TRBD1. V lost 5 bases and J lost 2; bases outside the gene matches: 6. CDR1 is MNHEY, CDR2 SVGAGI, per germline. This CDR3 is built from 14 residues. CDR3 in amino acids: CASSRGQLAYEQYF. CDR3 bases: TGTGCCAGCAGTAGGGGACAGCTTGCCTACGAGCAGTACTTC.

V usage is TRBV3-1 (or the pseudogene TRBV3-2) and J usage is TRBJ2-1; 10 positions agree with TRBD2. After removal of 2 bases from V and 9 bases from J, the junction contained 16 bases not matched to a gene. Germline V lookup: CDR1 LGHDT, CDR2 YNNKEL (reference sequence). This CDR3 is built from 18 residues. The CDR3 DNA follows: TGTGCCAGCAGCCAACCCGAGGGACAGCGGGAGGGACGCGCTGAGCAGTTCTTC. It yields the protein CASSQPEGQREGRAEQFF.

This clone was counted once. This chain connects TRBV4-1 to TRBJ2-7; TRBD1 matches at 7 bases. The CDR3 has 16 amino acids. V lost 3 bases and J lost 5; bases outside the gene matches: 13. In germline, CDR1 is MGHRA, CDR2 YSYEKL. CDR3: CASSHVILQGVNEQYF. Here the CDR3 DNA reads TGCGCCAGCAGCCACGTCATACTTCAGGGGGTCAACGAGCAGTACTTC.